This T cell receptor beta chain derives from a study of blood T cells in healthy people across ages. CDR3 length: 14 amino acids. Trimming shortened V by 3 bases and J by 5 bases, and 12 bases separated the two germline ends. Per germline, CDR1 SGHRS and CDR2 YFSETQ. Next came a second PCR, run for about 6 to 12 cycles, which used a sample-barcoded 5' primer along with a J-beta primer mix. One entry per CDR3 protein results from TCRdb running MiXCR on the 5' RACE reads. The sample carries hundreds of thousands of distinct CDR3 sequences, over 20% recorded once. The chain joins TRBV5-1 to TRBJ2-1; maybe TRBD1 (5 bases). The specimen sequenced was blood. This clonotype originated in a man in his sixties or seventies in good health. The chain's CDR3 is CASSSGAANNEQFF. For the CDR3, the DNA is TGCGCCAGCAGCTCTGGGGCCGCCAACAATGAGCAGTTCTTC.